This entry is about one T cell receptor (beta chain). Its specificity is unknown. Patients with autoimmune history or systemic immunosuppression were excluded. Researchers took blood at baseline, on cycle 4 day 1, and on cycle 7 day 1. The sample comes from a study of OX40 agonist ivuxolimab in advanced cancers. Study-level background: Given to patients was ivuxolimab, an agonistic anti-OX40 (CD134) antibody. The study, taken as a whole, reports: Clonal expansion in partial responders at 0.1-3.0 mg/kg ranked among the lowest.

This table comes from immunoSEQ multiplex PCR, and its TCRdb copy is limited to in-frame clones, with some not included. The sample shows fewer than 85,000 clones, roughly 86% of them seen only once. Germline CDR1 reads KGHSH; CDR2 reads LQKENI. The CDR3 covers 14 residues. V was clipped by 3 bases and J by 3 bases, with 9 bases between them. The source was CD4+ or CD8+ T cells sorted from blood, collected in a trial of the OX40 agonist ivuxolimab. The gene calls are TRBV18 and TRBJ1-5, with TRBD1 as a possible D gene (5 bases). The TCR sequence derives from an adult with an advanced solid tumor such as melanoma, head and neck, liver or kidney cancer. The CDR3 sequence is CASSPDSYNQPQHF. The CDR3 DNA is TGTGCCAGCTCACCTGACAGCTACAATCAGCCCCAGCATTTT.